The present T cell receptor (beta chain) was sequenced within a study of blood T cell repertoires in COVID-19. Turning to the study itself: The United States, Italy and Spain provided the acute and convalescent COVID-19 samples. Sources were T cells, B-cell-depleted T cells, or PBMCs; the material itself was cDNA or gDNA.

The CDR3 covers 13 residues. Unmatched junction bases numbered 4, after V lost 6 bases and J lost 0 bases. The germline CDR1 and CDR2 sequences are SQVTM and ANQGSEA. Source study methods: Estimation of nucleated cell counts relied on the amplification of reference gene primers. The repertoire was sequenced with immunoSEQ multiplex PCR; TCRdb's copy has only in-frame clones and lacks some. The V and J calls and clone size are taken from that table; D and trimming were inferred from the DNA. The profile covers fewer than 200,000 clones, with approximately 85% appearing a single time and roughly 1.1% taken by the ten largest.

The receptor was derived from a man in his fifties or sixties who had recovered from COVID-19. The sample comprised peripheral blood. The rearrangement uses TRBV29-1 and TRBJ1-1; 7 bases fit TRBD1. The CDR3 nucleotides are TGCAGCGTGGCAGGGGGATTGAACACTGAAGCTTTCTTT. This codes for CSVAGGLNTEAFF.